The 28 T cell receptor beta chains in this list originate from one sample, sequenced in a study of CD8+ T cells in alopecia areata. Reverse transcription of extracted RNA yielded cDNA, which provided the sequencing template. Using immunoSEQ multiplex PCR, the repertoire was profiled, and TCRdb retains in-frame clones only, with some absent. The repertoire holds approximately 190,000 clones, 58% seen once, with 5.5% to 6% in the top ten. The treatment denotes: oral pan-JAK inhibitor, 5-10 mg twice daily. Sample: CD4+ T cells sorted from blood, taken at week 24, from a patient treated with tofacitinib. These receptors all stem from a human donor with alopecia areata.

This chain uses TRBV29-1 with TRBJ1-2, with no clear D. CDR1 is SQVTM and CDR2 is ANQGSEA in the germline V gene. The CDR3 covers 11 residues. V lost 1 base and J lost 8, with 8 bases in between. CDR3 bases: TGCAGCGTTGAAGGGGTAGAGGGCTACACCTTC. Encoded protein: CSVEGVEGYTF.

CDR3 nucleotide sequence: TGTGCCAGCAGCTCTAGCGGGAGGCCCATTCAGTACTTC. Residues: CASSSSGRPIQYF. The chain couples TRBV13 to TRBJ2-4; 11 nucleotides match TRBD2. The CDR3 is 13 amino acids. Germline trimming cut 4 bases from V and 9 bases from J; bases unmatched to any gene: 2. Germline CDR1 PRHDT, CDR2 FYEKMQ (reference sequence).

This sequence joins TRBV28 and TRBJ2-7, with D maybe TRBD2 (6 bases). Per germline, CDR1 MDHEN and CDR2 SYDVKM. CDR3 length: 15 amino acids. The V and J ends lost 5 bases and 1 base respectively, with 15 bases between them. The CDR3, as DNA: TGTGCCAGCAGTCAAACCGGGAGATGGTCCTACGAGCAGTACTTC. As protein: CASSQTGRWSYEQYF.

The chain links TRBV7-6 to TRBJ2-5; D gene uncertain. Germline V gene lookup returns CDR1 SGHVS and CDR2 FNYEAQ. Trimming took off 5 bases at V and 7 bases at J, with 11 bases between the two ends. This CDR3 has 12 residues. DNA for the CDR3: TGTGCCAGCAGCCCGCCCCTCCGGACCCAGTACTTC. Protein sequence: CASSPPLRTQYF.

The rearrangement uses TRBV2 and TRBJ2-1; perhaps TRBD1 as D (6 bases). Germline values: CDR1 SNHLY, CDR2 FYNNEI. The CDR3 extends over 12 amino acids. Trimming took 6 bases from V and 15 from J, leaving 18 bases between them. CDR3 bases: TGTGCCAGCAGCGCAGGGGTCCTCGGTCGGTTCTTC. Translating it yields CASSAGVLGRFF. Based on the CDR3 plus reference TRBV2 and TRBJ2-1, the full variable domain is EPEVTQTPSHQVTQMGQEVILRCVPISNHLYFYWYRQILGQKVEFLVSFYNNEISEKSEIFDDQFSVERPDGSNFTLKIRSTKLEDSAMYFCASSAGVLGRFFGPGTRLTVL.

The chain has TRBV5-4 and TRBJ2-2; 14 bases line up with TRBD2. The CDR3 spans 17 residues. V trimming: 4 bases; J trimming: 3 bases; junction bases outside the gene matches: 5. Looked up from germline, CDR1 is SGHNT and CDR2 is YYREEE (reference sequence). The CDR3 coding sequence is TGTGCCAGCAGCCCGGGACTAGCGGGAGCGGACACCGGGGAGCTGTTTTTT. This sequence encodes CASSPGLAGADTGELFF.

The chain employs TRBV5-6 and TRBJ2-3; D not certain. Trimming cost V 2 bases and J 6 bases, with 13 bases left between them. CDR1 SGHDT and CDR2 YYEEEE come from the germline V gene. The CDR3 has 14 residues. The CDR3 loop is CASSLMSGSDTQYF. CDR3 nucleotide sequence: TGTGCCAGCAGCTTAATGTCCGGGTCGGATACGCAGTATTTT.

The CDR3 region is CSVASSIETQYF. In DNA form, the CDR3 reads TGCAGCGTTGCTTCTTCTATAGAGACCCAGTACTTC. The chain has TRBV29-1 and TRBJ2-5; D unclear. V was clipped by 4 bases and J by 4 bases, with 10 bases between them. The V gene's germline CDR1 is SQVTM and CDR2 ANQGSEA. This CDR3 comprises 12 residues.

This clone occurred once. V gene TRBV5-4 combines with J gene TRBJ2-5; possible D gene TRBD1, 6 bases. The CDR3 has 15 residues. Germline loops: CDR1 SGHNT, CDR2 YYREEE (reference sequence). V was shortened by 5 bases and J by 4 bases, with 18 bases between the two germline ends. The CDR3 reads CASSRKQGSRETQYF. The CDR3 DNA sequence: TGTGCCAGCAGTCGGAAACAGGGTAGTAGAGAGACCCAGTACTTC.

V gene TRBV4-1 combines with J gene TRBJ2-4, with D unresolved. The CDR3 spans 17 residues. Trimming took 1 base from V and 0 from J, leaving 13 bases between them. CDR1 and CDR2 from the germline V gene are MGHRA and YSYEKL. The DNA of the CDR3 is TGCGCCAGCAGCCAAGGCAGTCCATTGCTAGCCAAAAACATTCAGTACTTC. Its translation is CASSQGSPLLAKNIQYF.

This chain connects TRBV5-1 to TRBJ1-5; D is possibly TRBD1 (6 bases). The germline V and J ends were trimmed by 3 bases and 3 bases, with 10 bases remaining between them. This CDR3 comprises 14 residues. Per the germline V gene, CDR1 is SGHRS and CDR2 is YFSETQ. The CDR3 region has the DNA TGCGCCAGCAGCTCGGACAGCTCCAATCAGCCCCAGCATTTT. This gives the protein CASSSDSSNQPQHF.

This clone was detected a few times. The CDR3 loop is CASSLDGTGIETQYF. The DNA of the CDR3 is TGCGCCAGCAGCTTGGACGGGACAGGGATTGAGACCCAGTACTTC. V usage is TRBV5-1 and J usage is TRBJ2-5; TRBD1 agrees at 9 bases. The CDR3 totals 15 residues. V lost 0 bases to trimming and J lost 5 bases; unmatched junction nucleotides: 5. Germline V gene data show CDR1 as SGHRS and CDR2 as YFSETQ.

About this clone: The same CDR3 arises from other DNA sequences in this sample as well. This chain's CDR3 is CSVGTSGSTDTQYF. In DNA, the CDR3 is TGCAGCGTCGGGACTAGCGGGAGCACAGATACGCAGTATTTT. This rearrangement joins TRBV29-1 to TRBJ2-3; 12 bases are a match to TRBD2. This CDR3 has 14 residues. CDR1 and CDR2 from the germline V gene are SQVTM and ANQGSEA. Unmatched junction bases numbered 1, after V lost 6 bases and J lost 0 bases.

The chain uses TRBV4-3 and TRBJ1-2; D is perhaps TRBD1 (5 bases). Between the trimmed V and J ends, which lost 1 base and 7 bases, there was a span of 10 bases. CDR1 and CDR2 from the germline V gene are LGHNA and YSLEER. The CDR3 consists of 13 residues. The CDR3 bases are TGCGCCAGCAGCCAAGTCGAGGGGACTGGCTACACCTTC. Translating it yields CASSQVEGTGYTF.

The chain is built from TRBV10-3 and TRBJ1-1; no clear D. This CDR3 comprises 12 residues. The germline V gene encodes CDR1 ENHRY and CDR2 SYGVKD. Trimming shortened V by 2 bases and J by 4 bases, and 5 bases separated the two germline ends. DNA for the CDR3: TGTGCCATCAGTGAGGGCGTCACTGAAGCTTTCTTT. Translated: CAISEGVTEAFF.

The CDR3 sequence: CASSTGLAKNIQYF. DNA of the CDR3: TGTGCCAGCAGCACCGGTTTAGCCAAAAACATTCAGTACTTC. The chain carries TRBV11-2 and TRBJ2-4; no clear D gene. Between the trimmed V and J ends, which lost 5 bases and 0 bases, there was a span of 8 bases. This CDR3 is 14 amino acids long. Germline values: CDR1 SGHAT, CDR2 FQNNGV.

The chain is built from TRBV7-6 and TRBJ2-3; 10 nucleotides align to TRBD2. CDR1 is SGHVS and CDR2 is FNYEAQ in the germline V gene. The CDR3 spans 14 residues. With 5 bases clipped from V and 5 bases from J, the junction kept 4 bases outside the gene matches. The CDR3 DNA sequence: TGTGCCAGCAGCCTGGGACTAGCGATAGATACGCAGTATTTT. This translates into CASSLGLAIDTQYF.

The CDR3 region has the DNA TGTGCCAGCAGCGTGGAGACGGAATACAATGAGCAGTTCTTC. This translates into CASSVETEYNEQFF. The chain uses TRBV9 and TRBJ2-1, with D uncertain. The CDR3 sequence is 14 residues long. Deletions cut 2 bases from V and 4 bases from J, with 10 bases between. Per the germline V gene, CDR1 is SGDLS and CDR2 is YYNGEE.

This clone has a handful of counts. The J gene is TRBJ2-7, the V gene TRBV30; 13 bases agree with TRBD2. Germline lookup yields CDR1 GTSNPN and CDR2 SVGIG (reference sequence). Trimming removed 5 bases from V and 2 bases from J; junction bases left unmatched: 0. This CDR3 contains 13 residues. This chain's CDR3 is CAWGTSGTYEQYF. The CDR3 DNA is TGTGCCTGGGGGACTAGCGGGACCTACGAGCAGTACTTC.

The rearrangement joins TRBV30 to TRBJ2-5, with D perhaps matching TRBD2 (5 bases). V dropped 1 base and J dropped 4 bases, with 16 bases sitting between them. The CDR3 is 15 amino acids. Germline values: CDR1 GTSNPN, CDR2 SVGIG (reference sequence). CDR3 sequence: CAWSEPWRRPETQYF. Written as DNA, the CDR3 is TGTGCCTGGAGTGAACCCTGGAGGCGGCCAGAGACCCAGTACTTC.

The chain combines TRBV27 with TRBJ1-2; D may be TRBD1 (5 bases). V was pared by 1 base and J by 8 bases, with 11 bases between. The germline V gene has CDR1 MNHEY and CDR2 SMNVEV (reference sequence). CDR3 length: 13 residues. The CDR3 reads CASSLYRGGGYTF. The CDR3 region has the DNA TGTGCCAGCAGTTTATATCGGGGCGGGGGCTACACCTTC.

This clone was seen more than once but under ten times. The rearrangement links TRBV6-1 to TRBJ2-3; TRBD1 agrees at 11 bases. Germline CDR1 reads MNHNS; CDR2 reads SASEGT. CDR3 length: 14 amino acids. The junction had 3 bases not matched to a gene; V was cut back by 4 bases and J by 6 bases. The CDR3 bases are TGTGCCAGCAGTGCGGACAGGGGGCGGGATACGCAGTATTTT. Amino acid sequence: CASSADRGRDTQYF.

This clone was recorded at least ten times. The chain carries TRBV6-1 and TRBJ2-1; the D gene is possibly TRBD1 (6 bases). CDR1 is MNHNS, CDR2 SASEGT, per germline. Trimming took off 3 bases at V and 6 bases at J, with 12 bases between the two ends. The CDR3 spans 14 residues. As DNA, the CDR3 is TGTGCCAGCAGTGAGCTGACGGACAGCAATGAGCAGTTCTTC. This codes for CASSELTDSNEQFF.

This clone was counted a few times. The gene calls are TRBV9 and TRBJ2-5, with a possible D match to TRBD1 (6 bases). Between the trimmed V and J ends, which lost 2 bases and 5 bases, there was a span of 13 bases. The CDR3 runs to 14 residues. The germline V gene has CDR1 SGDLS and CDR2 YYNGEE. CDR3 nucleotides: TGTGCCAGCAGCGTGACAGGAGCGTCGGAGACCCAGTACTTC. This codes for CASSVTGASETQYF.

V gene TRBV4-1 combines with J gene TRBJ1-5, with 10 bases lining up with TRBD1. The CDR3 extends over 16 amino acids. V lost 3 bases and J lost 4; bases outside the gene matches: 6. CDR1 MGHRA and CDR2 YSYEKL come from the germline V gene. Here the CDR3 reads CASSQEGQGRNQPQHF. The CDR3 nucleotides are TGCGCCAGCAGCCAGGAGGGACAGGGGAGAAATCAGCCCCAGCATTTT.

This clone turned up a few times. The CDR3 nucleotides read TGTGCCTGGAGTGGTATAAAGGCGGGTGAGCAGTTCTTC. Translating it yields CAWSGIKAGEQFF. J is TRBJ2-1 and V is TRBV30; weak D call: TRBD2 (5 bases). The CDR3 loop spans 13 amino acids. V was trimmed by 1 base and J by 9 bases, leaving 13 bases between them. The V gene's germline CDR1 is GTSNPN and CDR2 SVGIG (reference sequence).

This clone was counted once. The chain combines TRBV7-2 with TRBJ1-2; 9 bases are a match to TRBD1. The CDR3 is 15 residues long. The germline V gene has CDR1 SGHTA and CDR2 FQGNSA. V shed 5 bases, J shed 7 bases, and the junction held 11 bases outside the gene matches. The CDR3 region has the DNA TGTGCCAGCAGCCCAGGGGGACAGGGCGGTCGTGGCTACACCTTC. This codes for CASSPGGQGGRGYTF.

This clone has just one count. The V call is TRBV19, the J call TRBJ1-2; D possibly corresponds to TRBD1 (6 bases). This CDR3 region has 14 residues. The ends were cut back, 0 bases at V and 8 bases at J, with 13 bases in the middle. Germline loops: CDR1 LNHDA, CDR2 SQIVND (reference sequence). CDR3 sequence reads: CASSIDRGPSGYTF. The CDR3 coding sequence is TGTGCCAGTAGTATAGACAGGGGACCGAGCGGCTACACCTTC. The full variable domain, in which reference TRBV19 and TRBJ1-2 provide the parts outside the CDR3, is DGGITQSPKYLFRKEGQNVTLSCEQNLNHDAMYWYRQDPGQGLRLIYYSQIVNDFQKGDIAEGYSVSREKKESFPLTVTSAQKNPTAFYLCASSIDRGPSGYTFGSGTRLTVV.